This TCR beta chain was retrieved from a study of T-cell reconstitution after alpha-beta-depleted transplantation in children. Whole-study findings and limits: A year had passed since transplant, and T-cell counts and diversity by then came mostly from newly produced T cells. Several patients had high TCRbeta diversity at day 60; it came from surviving recipient T cells and thymic progenitors.

Researchers prepared the TCRbeta library using unique molecular identifiers, the study reports. TCRdb ran MiXCR on the PCR reads and lists one entry per CDR3 protein. The sample yields approximately 170,000 distinct CDR3 sequences, roughly 11% seen once. This clonotype occurred many times. What it binds is not known. This sequence was found in a boy between 2 and 10 years old with acute myeloid leukemia, due to receive a stem cell transplant. Sample: PBMCs, taken before TCRalphabeta/CD19-depleted stem cell transplant.

The CDR3 DNA sequence: TGCAGTGCTGAGAGAGGAGACACCGGGGAGCTGTTTTTT. This gives the protein CSAERGDTGELFF. The chain joins TRBV20-1 to TRBJ2-2; D is ambiguous. From germline, CDR1 is DFQATT and CDR2 SNEGSKA (reference sequence). The CDR3 runs to 13 residues. The germline V and J ends were trimmed by 5 bases and 3 bases, with 10 bases remaining between them.